These T cell receptor beta chains were read from a single sample in a study of cytomegalovirus exposure and HLA in healthy donors. Profiling relied on immunoSEQ multiplex PCR, and the TCRdb table lists in-frame clones only, not all of them. The table records around 100,000 clones, around 82% of them present only once. Sequenced sample: PBMCs. These receptors were obtained from a man aged 25 to 45 in good health and CMV-seropositive. CDR3s include the opening cysteine and the closing phenylalanine or tryptophan. A D gene is named only where the DNA matches it firmly. The size field is filled for only some rows; it gives once, few, many or a size class.

cdr3_aa cdr3_nt d_call v_call clone_size j_call
CASSESAGKETQYF TGTGCCAGCAGTGAATCGGCGGGAAAGGAGACCCAGTACTTC - TRBV25-1 - TRBJ2-5
CASSELGGLSNEKLFF TGTGCCAGCAGTGAATTGGGGGGGTTGTCTAATGAAAAACTGTTTTTT - TRBV6-1 - TRBJ1-4
CASGVSETNEQFF TGTGCCAGCGGCGTCAGCGAGACCAATGAGCAGTTCTTC - TRBV28 - TRBJ2-1
CASSITGDSNQPQHF TGTGCCAGTAGTATTACGGGGGATAGCAATCAGCCCCAGCATTTT - TRBV19 few TRBJ1-5
CASRIRQGGTGELFF TGTGCCAGCAGGATCCGGCAGGGCGGCACCGGGGAGCTGTTTTTT - TRBV2 - TRBJ2-2
CASSYSEGRGELFF TGTGCCAGCAGTTACTCGGAGGGGAGGGGCGAGCTGTTTTTT TRBD2 TRBV6-5 - TRBJ2-2
CASSIQGAVSNQPQHF TGTGCCAGTAGTATCCAGGGGGCTGTCAGCAATCAGCCCCAGCATTTT TRBD1 TRBV19 - TRBJ1-5
CSVSGGTNTEAFF TGCAGCGTGAGTGGGGGCACGAACACTGAAGCTTTCTTT - TRBV29-1 - TRBJ1-1
CASSGLAVQETQYF TGTGCCAGCAGCGGACTAGCGGTTCAAGAGACCCAGTACTTC TRBD2 TRBV28 - TRBJ2-5
CATSRVGQANSPLHF TGTGCCACCAGCAGAGTTGGTCAGGCTAATTCACCCCTCCACTTT - TRBV15 few TRBJ1-6
CASSYGGPPNEKLFF TGTGCCAGCAGTTACGGAGGTCCCCCTAATGAAAAACTGTTTTTT - TRBV6-5 few TRBJ1-4
CASSQERLAGAEQYF TGCGCCAGCAGCCAAGAACGGCTAGCGGGAGCCGAGCAGTACTTC TRBD2 TRBV4-1 - TRBJ2-7
CASSFGGSYEQYF TGTGCCAGCAGTTTCGGCGGTTCCTACGAGCAGTACTTC - TRBV27 few TRBJ2-7
CASTSGSSRDGYTF TGTGCCAGCACCTCCGGGAGCTCCAGGGATGGCTACACCTTC - TRBV11-2 - TRBJ1-2
CASLPSTGSVGELFF TGTGCCAGTCTCCCGTCGACAGGGTCTGTCGGGGAGCTGTTTTTT TRBD1 TRBV27 once TRBJ2-2
CASARDGGLTKNIQYF TGTGCCAGCGCGAGAGACGGAGGGTTAACCAAAAACATTCAGTACTTC - TRBV5-4 - TRBJ2-4
CASGTAYEQYF TGTGCCAGCGGGACAGCCTACGAGCAGTACTTC TRBD1 TRBV28 - TRBJ2-7
CSVVLHRNPYEQYF TGCAGCGTTGTATTACACAGAAACCCCTACGAGCAGTACTTC - TRBV29-1 - TRBJ2-7
CAIQERADGEAFF TGTGCCATTCAAGAACGAGCGGACGGGGAAGCTTTCTTT - TRBV10-3 - TRBJ1-1
CAWSGGGGQPQHF TGTGCCTGGAGTGGGGGCGGGGGGCAGCCCCAGCATTTT - TRBV30 - TRBJ1-5
CASSLVGQVGFF TGTGCCAGCAGCTTAGTAGGACAGGTCGGGTTCTTC TRBD1 TRBV11-2 - TRBJ2-1
CASSPLGSQNTEAFF TGTGCCAGCTCACCCTTGGGGAGCCAGAACACTGAAGCTTTCTTT - TRBV18 - TRBJ1-1
CASSLEAGEYNEQFF TGTGCCAGCAGCTTAGAAGCGGGAGAGTACAATGAGCAGTTCTTC TRBD2 TRBV7-7 - TRBJ2-1
CASSLLTGNNGSPLHF TGCGCCAGCAGCTTGCTAACAGGGAACAACGGTTCACCCCTCCACTTT - TRBV5-1 once TRBJ1-6
CSVGTTNTGELFF TGCAGCGTAGGGACAACGAACACCGGGGAGCTGTTTTTT - TRBV29-1 - TRBJ2-2
CASSRLAGGHNEQFF TGTGCCAGCAGTCGACTAGCGGGAGGACACAATGAGCAGTTCTTC TRBD2 TRBV14 once TRBJ2-1
CASSLVPNEQFF TGTGCCAGCAGCTTAGTCCCAAATGAGCAGTTCTTC - TRBV7-9 - TRBJ2-1
CASRGRSSYNEQFF TGTGCCAGCAGAGGTCGGAGCTCCTACAATGAGCAGTTCTTC - TRBV28 - TRBJ2-1
CAISGAGSSSGANVLTF TGTGCCATCAGTGGGGCGGGGTCGAGCTCTGGGGCCAACGTCCTGACTTTC - TRBV10-3 - TRBJ2-6
CASSLDQGTGNTIYF TGTGCCAGCAGCTTAGACCAGGGGACTGGAAACACCATATATTTT - TRBV7-8 - TRBJ1-3
CASSLSLAGTNTGELFF TGTGCCAGCAGCTTAAGTCTTGCGGGGACGAACACCGGGGAGCTGTTTTTT - TRBV7-2 - TRBJ2-2
CASSGRDSQPQHF TGTGCCAGCAGCGGCCGGGACAGCCAGCCCCAGCATTTT TRBD1 TRBV5-8 - TRBJ1-5
CASSLGGQPNQPQHF TGTGCCAGCAGCTTAGGAGGACAGCCCAATCAGCCCCAGCATTTT - TRBV7-2 - TRBJ1-5
CASSSGRGQSGELFF TGTGCCAGCAGCTCGGGCAGGGGGCAAAGCGGGGAGCTGTTTTTT TRBD1 TRBV5-4 once TRBJ2-2
CASSLMTLGSYEQYF TGTGCCAGCAGCTTAATGACATTAGGTTCCTACGAGCAGTACTTC - TRBV7-9 - TRBJ2-7
CASSYGPSTAQYF TGTGCCAGCAGTTACGGGCCATCGACGGCGCAGTACTTC - TRBV6-5 - TRBJ2-7
CASSFSGSHTGELFF TGTGCCAGCAGCTTTAGCGGGAGCCACACCGGGGAGCTGTTTTTT TRBD2 TRBV7-9 once TRBJ2-2
CASGLVGPYEQYF TGTGCCAGCGGCCTCGTTGGGCCCTACGAGCAGTACTTC - TRBV6-5 - TRBJ2-7
CASSDRAWGNSPLHF TGTGCCAGCAGTGACAGGGCTTGGGGCAATTCACCCCTCCACTTT - TRBV2 - TRBJ1-6
CASSRTEMWKLFF TGTGCCAGCAGCCGAACTGAGATGTGGAAACTGTTTTTT - TRBV28 - TRBJ1-4
CASSLRGGAGQPQETQYF TGTGCCAGCAGCTTACGGGGAGGGGCGGGCCAGCCCCAAGAGACCCAGTACTTC TRBD2 TRBV7-6 - TRBJ2-5
CASSSPGREGPAHEQYF TGTGCCAGCAGCTCCCCTGGGCGGGAGGGCCCGGCCCACGAGCAGTACTTC TRBD2 TRBV11-2 - TRBJ2-7
CASRPGTDNTGELFF TGCGCCAGCAGGCCCGGGACAGATAACACCGGGGAGCTGTTTTTT TRBD1 TRBV10-2 - TRBJ2-2
CASSPNRLAGGQETQYF TGTGCCAGCAGCCCCAACCGCCTAGCGGGGGGCCAAGAGACCCAGTACTTC TRBD2 TRBV7-2 - TRBJ2-5
CATSGIDNEQFF TGTGCCACTAGCGGGATAGACAATGAGCAGTTCTTC TRBD2 TRBV27 - TRBJ2-1
CASSEGQSQPQHF TGTGCCAGCAGTGAAGGACAGTCGCAGCCCCAGCATTTT - TRBV6-4 - TRBJ1-5
CASSSGGGTGELFF TGTGCCAGCTCATCGGGGGGCGGCACCGGGGAGCTGTTTTTT - TRBV18 - TRBJ2-2
CASSFNRRGGYEQYF TGCGCCAGCAGCTTTAACAGGCGAGGAGGGTACGAGCAGTACTTC - TRBV5-1 - TRBJ2-7